A selection of T cell receptor beta chains follows, all from one sample in a study of blood T cell repertoires in COVID-19. Clones were sequenced by immunoSEQ multiplex PCR, and TCRdb holds only the in-frame ones, with some missing. The data show around 110,000 clones, with around nine tenths seen just once and about 4.5% held by the top ten. The sequencing sample was made of peripheral blood. Receptors originate from a man between 35 and 55 years old with acute or convalescent COVID-19. CDR3s include the opening cysteine and the closing phenylalanine or tryptophan. The D gene is left open where the match is weak. Only part of the rows carry a size: once, few, many, or a class if the clone is expanded.

J	V	size	D	DNA	CDR3
TRBJ1-1	TRBV19	-	-	TGTGCCAGTATGCGGAACACTGAAGCTTTCTTT	CASMRNTEAFF
TRBJ1-2	TRBV30	-	TRBD1	TGTGCCTGGAGTGTAGGAGCCGGGACAGACTATCGCTACACCTTC	CAWSVGAGTDYRYTF
TRBJ2-6	TRBV6-5	-	-	TGTGCCACGAGGGGGTCCTCAGGGGCCAACGTCCTGACTTTC	CATRGSSGANVLTF
TRBJ1-1	TRBV25-1	-	-	TGTGCCAGCAGTGAACCCGGGGCGGGACTGCAGAACACTGAAGCTTTCTTT	CASSEPGAGLQNTEAFF
TRBJ1-1	TRBV5-1	-	TRBD1	TGCGCCAGCACACAGGGGGAGGGACATGCTGAAGCTTTCTTT	CASTQGEGHAEAFF
TRBJ1-1	TRBV6-1	-	-	TGTGCCAGCACCCCGAGGGGCAGGGGGAACACTGAAGCTTTCTTT	CASTPRGRGNTEAFF
TRBJ2-3	TRBV3-1/TRBV3-2	-	-	TGTGCCAGCAGCGTGAGAGGAACAGATACGCAGTATTTT	CASSVRGTDTQYF
TRBJ1-1	TRBV20-1	-	-	TGCAGTGCTAGTCCGGGACACGGTAACACTGAAGCTTTCTTT	CSASPGHGNTEAFF
TRBJ2-2	TRBV13	-	TRBD2	TGTGCCAGCAGCTTAGATGCTAGCGGGAGCTACACCGGGGAGCTGTTTTTT	CASSLDASGSYTGELFF
TRBJ2-7	TRBV18	-	-	TGTGCCAGCTCACCCGGGTCGGAGCGGGCGTACTCCTACGAGCAGTACTTC	CASSPGSERAYSYEQYF
TRBJ1-4	TRBV27	-	TRBD1	TGTGCCAGTTGCGCGGGACAGCATAATGAAAAACTGTTTTTT	CASCAGQHNEKLFF
TRBJ1-1	TRBV5-4	once	-	TGTGCCAGCAGCTCCGGGCAGGACCGGGGGTCTGAAGCTTTCTTT	CASSSGQDRGSEAFF
TRBJ2-1	TRBV11-3	few	TRBD2	TGTGCCAGCGCCTTTAGCGGGGGCAATGAGCAGTTCTTC	CASAFSGGNEQFF
TRBJ1-6	TRBV30	-	-	TGTGCCTGGAGCGGGAGGGGGGGGAGTAATTCACCCCTCCACTTT	CAWSGRGGSNSPLHF
TRBJ2-5	TRBV7-8	-	-	TGTGCCAGCAGCCGCCGACAAAGGGGAACTACCCAGTACTTC	CASSRRQRGTTQYF
TRBJ1-1	TRBV20-1	few	TRBD1	TGCAGTGCTAGTGCCGGGACAGGGCGAATGAACACTGAAGCTTTCTTT	CSASAGTGRMNTEAFF
TRBJ2-7	TRBV14	-	TRBD1	TGTGCCAGCAGTCAGACAGGGTACGAGCAGTACTTC	CASSQTGYEQYF
TRBJ2-3	TRBV19	-	-	TGTGCCAGTAGTATAGCCCTGGGGGGAACACGCACAGATACGCAGTATTTT	CASSIALGGTRTDTQYF
TRBJ2-3	TRBV9	-	-	TGTGCCAGCAGCGTAGGGCGTGGGGGGGCCGATACGCAGTATTTT	CASSVGRGGADTQYF
TRBJ2-7	TRBV19	-	-	TGTGCCAGTAGCCAAGACTGGCAGAGCTCCTACGAGCAGTACTTC	CASSQDWQSSYEQYF
TRBJ1-2	TRBV3-1/TRBV3-2	-	-	TGTGCCAGCAGCCAAGGGGGCAGGAATCACTATGGCTACACCTTC	CASSQGGRNHYGYTF
TRBJ1-1	TRBV27	-	TRBD1	TGTGCCAGCAGTCCAAAGGACAGGGGCATGAACACTGAAGCTTTCTTT	CASSPKDRGMNTEAFF